What follows are 20 T cell receptor beta chains derived from one specimen sequenced in a study of breast tumors, draining lymph nodes, adjacent tissues. TCRdb reanalysed the multiplex PCR reads using MiXCR and keeps one entry per CDR3 protein. The sample consists of approximately 200,000 distinct CDR3 sequences, around 33% of them appearing once. The lymph nodes were axillary draining lymph nodes from breast cancer patients. The sequencing input was axillary lymph node tissue. These receptors were obtained from a female donor with breast cancer. Some clones in this sample may be carry-over from other donors' samples.

This clonotype was seen repeatedly, ten times or more. The V call is TRBV2, the J call TRBJ2-5; 9 positions agree with TRBD2. The CDR3 extends over 18 amino acids. Germline values: CDR1 SNHLY, CDR2 FYNNEI. V gave up 1 base and J gave up 4 bases; unmatched junction bases: 13. As DNA, the CDR3 is TGTGCCAGCAGTGAAGGGCCCAGCGGGGGGACCCTTCCAGAGACCCAGTACTTC. Its translation: CASSEGPSGGTLPETQYF.

The table lists this clonotype with many counts. V usage is TRBV27 and J usage is TRBJ2-7; 12 bases align to TRBD2. The CDR3 is 16 residues long. Germline CDR1 MNHEY, CDR2 SMNVEV (reference sequence). J was trimmed by 7 bases and V by 5 bases; bases with no gene match: 12. The CDR3 region is CASSPTPSGRAWEQYF. CDR3 in DNA: TGTGCCAGCAGTCCGACCCCTAGCGGGAGGGCCTGGGAGCAGTACTTC.

This clonotype appeared many times. The J gene is TRBJ2-1, the V gene TRBV30; D gene ambiguous. CDR3 length: 13 residues. CDR1 and CDR2 from the germline V gene are GTSNPN and SVGIG (reference sequence). V lost 3 bases and J lost 5, with 11 bases in between. DNA for the CDR3: TGTGCCTGGAGCATCGAAGGGAACAATGAGCAGTTCTTC. Translated: CAWSIEGNNEQFF.

This clonotype was found many times. This chain connects TRBV5-1 to TRBJ1-4, with TRBD1 identical over 10 bases. J gave up 10 bases and V 4 bases, and 10 bases lay outside the gene matches. CDR3 length: 15 amino acids. Germline lookup yields CDR1 SGHRS and CDR2 YFSETQ. CDR3 region: CASSLSGTGEGKLFF. The CDR3 coding sequence is TGCGCCAGCAGCCTGTCCGGGACAGGGGAGGGAAAACTGTTTTTT.

In this sample, this clonotype turned up a few times. The chain carries TRBV28 and TRBJ2-3; either TRBD1 or TRBD2 may supply D (5 bases each). V dropped 9 bases and J dropped 0 bases, with 19 bases sitting between them. The germline gives CDR1 MDHEN, CDR2 SYDVKM. This CDR3 comprises 16 residues. The CDR3 DNA reads TGTGCCAGTCCCCTAGGGGCGGGCATAAGCACAGATACGCAGTATTTT. Its protein product is CASPLGAGISTDTQYF. The complete variable domain, with remaining parts taken from reference TRBV28 and TRBJ2-3, reads DVKVTQSSRYLVKRTGEKVFLECVQDMDHENMFWYRQDPGLGLRLIYFSYDVKMKEKGDIPEGYSVSREKKERFSLILESASTNQTSMYLCASPLGAGISTDTQYFGPGTRLTVL.

This clonotype has at least ten counts. A junction end diverges from the germline sequence, so it may reflect a read error. V is TRBV6-6 and J is TRBJ1-5; TRBD1 might be the D (5 bases). Germline values: CDR1 MNHNY, CDR2 SVGAGI (reference sequence). The CDR3 totals 13 residues. The CDR3 sequence: CASSHSRGQPQHF. CDR3 nucleotide sequence: TGTGCCAGCAGTCACTCGCGGGGGCAGCCCCAGCATTTT.

This clonotype has ten or more counts. The chain employs TRBV4-1 and TRBJ1-2; a weak D match, TRBD1 (6 bases). Trimming removed 2 bases at V and 6 bases at J, with 16 bases between. Germline V gene sequence: CDR1 MGHRA, CDR2 YSYEKL. The CDR3 consists of 15 residues. CDR3 sequence (DNA): TGCGCCAGCAGCCAACCTACCGGACAGTTAGATGGCTACACCTTC. Amino acid sequence: CASSQPTGQLDGYTF.

A few counts support this clonotype. This may be a read error, as it is one base from a much larger clone. The rearrangement links TRBV7-2 to TRBJ2-1; 10 bases map to TRBD2. Germline CDR1 reads SGHTA; CDR2 reads FQGNSA. The CDR3 consists of 15 residues. CDR3 residues: CASSLGTSGYNEQLF. The CDR3 DNA is TGTGCCAGCAGCTTAGGGACTAGCGGTTACAATGAGCAGCTCTTC.

A remark on this clonotype: The junction shows a germline mismatch at one end, possibly a read error. The DNA for the CDR3 is TGCGCCACCAGTGACTCCGGGACAGGGTCAGCGGGAGTTAATGAAAAACTGTTTTTT. It specifies CATSDSGTGSAGVNEKLFF. The chain recombines TRBV24-1 with TRBJ1-4, with 9 bases lining up with TRBD1. CDR3 size: 19 residues. CDR1 is KGHDR and CDR2 is SFDVKD in the germline V gene.

This clonotype was detected only a few times. The CDR3, as DNA: TGTGCCAGCAGCTTAACCAGGAACACTGAAGCTTTCTTT. Its protein product is CASSLTRNTEAFF. The chain joins TRBV7-3 to TRBJ1-1; D remains ambiguous. Germline-derived CDR1 and CDR2 are SGHTA and FQGTGA. The CDR3 runs to 13 residues. Between the trimmed V and J ends, which lost 0 bases and 1 base, there was a span of 3 bases.

A single count supports this clonotype. The junction and the germline gene differ at one end; a read error may be behind it. This chain joins TRBV5-1 and TRBJ1-6; perhaps TRBD1 as D (5 bases). From germline, CDR1 is SGHRS and CDR2 YFSETQ. There are 16 residues in the CDR3. The DNA for the CDR3 is TGTGCCAGCAGCTTGGACGGGACGGTCCATAATTCACCCCTCCACTTT. Its translation: CASSLDGTVHNSPLHF.

This clonotype came up many times. The CDR3 spells CASSTRQGRVGNEQFF. As DNA, the CDR3 is TGTGCCAGCAGCACCCGACAGGGACGGGTGGGCAATGAGCAGTTCTTC. The gene calls are TRBV7-9 and TRBJ2-1, with 7 bases fitting TRBD1. This CDR3 has 16 amino acids. J gave up 6 bases and V 5 bases, and 13 bases lay outside the gene matches. Germline CDR1 is SEHNR and CDR2 is FQNEAQ (reference sequence).

The chain has TRBV7-9 and TRBJ2-3, with no clear D. The CDR3 totals 13 residues. The germline V and J ends were trimmed by 0 bases and 11 bases, with 12 bases remaining between them. The germline CDR1 and CDR2 sequences are SEHNR and FQNEAQ (reference sequence). The CDR3 nucleotides are TGTGCCAGCAGCTTAGCGGGGTTGAATGAGCAGTATTTT. The encoded protein is CASSLAGLNEQYF.

This clonotype was seen ten or more times. The rearrangement joins TRBV13 to TRBJ1-2; the D gene is possibly TRBD1 (5 bases). CDR1 and CDR2 from the germline V gene are PRHDT and FYEKMQ (reference sequence). The CDR3 totals 14 residues. The V and J ends lost 5 bases and 8 bases respectively, with 18 bases between them. CDR3 in amino acids: CASSIPGDPRGYTF. Here the CDR3 DNA reads TGTGCCAGCAGCATACCGGGGGACCCAAGGGGCTACACCTTC. Full variable domain (outside the CDR3, taken from reference TRBV13 and TRBJ1-2): AAGVIQSPRHLIKEKRETATLKCYPIPRHDTVYWYQQGPGQDPQFLISFYEKMQSDKGSIPDRFSAQQFSDYHSELNMSSLELGDSALYFCASSIPGDPRGYTFGSGTRLTVV.

This clonotype was seen a handful of times. It may be a read error: a sequence one base away is much more abundant. The rearrangement links TRBV6-6 to TRBJ1-6, with D uncertain. The germline CDR1 and CDR2 sequences are MNHNY and SVGAGI (reference sequence). This CDR3 region has 14 residues. V was shortened by 5 bases and J by 10 bases, with 15 bases between the two germline ends. DNA of the CDR3: TGTGCCAGCAGTCACTTAGGGTCGGAATCACCCCTCCACTTT. Protein sequence: CASSHLGSESPLHF.

This clonotype was detected ten times or more. The rearrangement joins TRBV19 to TRBJ1-2, with unresolved D. With 4 bases removed from V and 5 bases from J, the gap between germline ends came to 5 bases. CDR1 LNHDA and CDR2 SQIVND come from the germline V gene (reference sequence). The CDR3 is made up of 11 amino acids. CDR3 sequence: CASSSTYGYTF. In nucleotides, the CDR3 is TGTGCCAGTAGTAGTACATATGGCTACACCTTC. The variable domain in full, completed from reference TRBV19 and TRBJ1-2, reads DGGITQSPKYLFRKEGQNVTLSCEQNLNHDAMYWYRQDPGQGLRLIYYSQIVNDFQKGDIAEGYSVSREKKESFPLTVTSAQKNPTAFYLCASSSTYGYTFGSGTRLTVV.

Many counts were recorded for this clonotype. This chain uses TRBV20-1 with TRBJ2-7; no clear D. The V and J ends lost 3 bases and 6 bases respectively, with 18 bases between them. CDR1 and CDR2 from the germline V gene are DFQATT and SNEGSKA (reference sequence). The CDR3 covers 14 residues. The CDR3 nucleotides read TGCAGTGCTAGTACCCCCCCTGATGGAATCGAGCAGTACTTC. Amino acids: CSASTPPDGIEQYF.

At least ten counts were recorded for this clonotype. The chain employs TRBV28 and TRBJ1-6; D call uncertain. CDR3 length: 13 amino acids. CDR1 and CDR2 from the germline V gene are MDHEN and SYDVKM. The V and J ends lost 6 bases and 6 bases respectively, with 9 bases between them. CDR3: CASSRELNSPLHF. The DNA of the CDR3 is TGTGCCAGCAGCCGGGAACTTAATTCACCCCTCCACTTT.

As to this clonotype: This may be a read error, as it is one base from a much larger clone. V usage is TRBV5-1 and J usage is TRBJ2-1, with D tentatively TRBD2 (5 bases). This CDR3 comprises 13 residues. Germline lookup yields CDR1 SGHRS and CDR2 YFSETQ. The CDR3 DNA sequence: TGCGCCAGCAGCTCCGGGAACAACAATGACCAGTTCTTC. It yields the protein CASSSGNNNDQFF.

Comment on this clonotype: Just one base apart from a much larger clone, this may be a read error. This rearrangement joins TRBV4-1 to TRBJ2-2; a possible D gene is TRBD2 (5 bases). Per the germline V gene, CDR1 is MGHRA and CDR2 is YSYEKL. V shed 1 base and J shed 6 bases, with 24 bases lying between them. The CDR3 contains 19 residues. The CDR3 sequence is CASSQVLPMRGNSAGELFF. The CDR3 coding sequence is TGCGCCAGCAGCCAAGTGTTACCCATGAGAGGGAATAGCGCCGGGGAGCTGTTTTTT.